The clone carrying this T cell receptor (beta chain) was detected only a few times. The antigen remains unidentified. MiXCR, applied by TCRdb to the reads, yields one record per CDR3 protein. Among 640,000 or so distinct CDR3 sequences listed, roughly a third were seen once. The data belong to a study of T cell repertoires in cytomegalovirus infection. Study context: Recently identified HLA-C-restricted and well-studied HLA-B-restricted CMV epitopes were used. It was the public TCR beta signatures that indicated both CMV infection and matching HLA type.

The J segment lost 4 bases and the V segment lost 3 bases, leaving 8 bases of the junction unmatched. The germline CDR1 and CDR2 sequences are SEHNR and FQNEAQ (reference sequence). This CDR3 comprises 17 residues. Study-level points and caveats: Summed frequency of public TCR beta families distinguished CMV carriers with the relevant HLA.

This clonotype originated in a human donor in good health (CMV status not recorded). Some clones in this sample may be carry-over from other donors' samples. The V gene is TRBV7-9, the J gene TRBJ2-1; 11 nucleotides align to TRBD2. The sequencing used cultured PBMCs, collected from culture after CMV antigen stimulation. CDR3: CASSLGRGTSGYNEQFF. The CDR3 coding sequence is TGTGCCAGCAGCTTGGGCAGAGGGACTAGCGGTTACAATGAGCAGTTCTTC.